This T cell receptor (beta chain) was recovered during a study of cytomegalovirus exposure and HLA in healthy donors. Study-level results: TCR beta V- and J-gene trimming, according to a later analysis, was linked to a missense DCLRE1C variant. The study carried out a later analysis of TCR beta sequences. It associated some 17,000 of them with specific HLA alleles at a false discovery rate of 0.05. Analysis performed later showed TCR beta chains linked to HLA being more clonally expanded than equally common others.

Regarding this clone: Antigen: not known.

A multiplex PCR was run with 60 Vbeta primers and 13 Jbeta primers. Only in-frame clones appear in the TCRdb table, and some are missing; sequencing was by immunoSEQ multiplex PCR. The record lists 200,000 to 250,000 clones, of which the ten most abundant hold roughly 0.98%. The source is a woman in her twenties or thirties in good health and CMV-seropositive. The sequenced sample consisted of PBMCs.

The chain's CDR3 is CASRLQGFETQYF. CDR3 in DNA: TGTGCCAGCAGATTACAGGGGTTCGAGACCCAGTACTTC. The chain carries TRBV2 and TRBJ2-5; 7 nucleotides align to TRBD1. With 6 bases clipped from V and 5 bases from J, the junction kept 6 bases outside the gene matches. CDR1 is SNHLY, CDR2 FYNNEI, per germline. The CDR3 is 13 amino acids.